This T cell receptor (beta chain) originates from a study of blood T cell repertoires in COVID-19. The wider study: PBMCs, B-cell-depleted T cells, or T cells were the source of the cDNA or gDNA that made up the material.

Germline loops: CDR1 MDHEN, CDR2 SYDVKM. V lost 6 bases to trimming and J lost 0 bases, with 12 bases between them. The CDR3 is 15 amino acids. Profiled with immunoSEQ multiplex PCR; TCRdb holds only in-frame clones, not every one. The repertoire includes 200,000 to 250,000 clones, around 84% of them detected once, and less than 20% sits in the top ten. Source material: peripheral blood. The TCR was taken from a woman aged 80 or older with active or convalescent COVID-19. The rearrangement joins TRBV28 to TRBJ1-5; TRBD1 might be the D (6 bases). CDR3 in amino acids: CASSSRQASNQPQHF. CDR3 DNA sequence: TGTGCCAGCAGCTCCCGACAGGCTAGCAATCAGCCCCAGCATTTT.